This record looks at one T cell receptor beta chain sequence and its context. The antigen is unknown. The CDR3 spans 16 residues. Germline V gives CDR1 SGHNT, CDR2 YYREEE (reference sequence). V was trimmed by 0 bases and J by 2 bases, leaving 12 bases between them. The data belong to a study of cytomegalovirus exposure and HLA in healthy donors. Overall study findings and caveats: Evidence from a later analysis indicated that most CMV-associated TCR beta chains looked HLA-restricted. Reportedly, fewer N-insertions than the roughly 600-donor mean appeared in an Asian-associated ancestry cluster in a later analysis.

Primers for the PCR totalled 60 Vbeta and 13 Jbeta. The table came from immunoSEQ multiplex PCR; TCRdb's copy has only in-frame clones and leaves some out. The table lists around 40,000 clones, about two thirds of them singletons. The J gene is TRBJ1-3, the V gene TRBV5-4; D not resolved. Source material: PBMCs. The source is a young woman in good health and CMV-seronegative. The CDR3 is CASSLVGELTGNTIYF. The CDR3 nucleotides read TGTGCCAGCAGCTTGGTCGGGGAGTTAACTGGAAACACCATATATTTT. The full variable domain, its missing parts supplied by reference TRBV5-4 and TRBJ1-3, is ETGVTQSPTHLIKTRGQQVTLRCSSQSGHNTVSWYQQALGQGPQFIFQYYREEENGRGNFPPRFSGLQFPNYSSELNVNALELDDSALYLCASSLVGELTGNTIYFGEGSWLTVV.